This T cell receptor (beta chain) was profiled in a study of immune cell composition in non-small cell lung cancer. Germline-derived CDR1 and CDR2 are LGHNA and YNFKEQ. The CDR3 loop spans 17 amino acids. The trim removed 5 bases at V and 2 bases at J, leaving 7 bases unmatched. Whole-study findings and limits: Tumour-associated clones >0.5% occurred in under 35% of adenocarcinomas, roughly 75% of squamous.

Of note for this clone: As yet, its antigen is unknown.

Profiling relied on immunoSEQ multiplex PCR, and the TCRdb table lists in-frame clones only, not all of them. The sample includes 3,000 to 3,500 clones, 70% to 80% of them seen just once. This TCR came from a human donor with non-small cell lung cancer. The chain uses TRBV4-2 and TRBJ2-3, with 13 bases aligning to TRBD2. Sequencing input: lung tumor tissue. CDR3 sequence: CASSARLAGGPTDTQYF. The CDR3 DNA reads TGTGCCAGCAGCGCCCGACTAGCGGGGGGTCCCACAGATACGCAGTATTTT.